A selection of T cell receptor beta chains follows, all from one sample in a study of beta chain features in type 1 diabetes. The protocol was immunoSEQ multiplex PCR, while the TCRdb copy is restricted to in-frame clones and leaves out a portion. The table records some 410,000 clones, roughly an eighth of them present only once. The sample was naive CD4+ T cells from blood. The receptor source for this set is a woman under 30 in good health. Each CDR3 is given with its conserved first and last residue. A D gene is named only where the DNA matches it firmly. The size entry is marked missing in some rows and otherwise reads once, few, many or a size class.

V gene	clone size	J gene	D gene	CDR3 DNA	CDR3 protein
TRBV7-9	few	TRBJ2-1	TRBD1	TGTGCCAGCAGCTTAGCGGACAGGACGATCCCCTACAATGAGCAGTTCTTC	CASSLADRTIPYNEQFF
TRBV16	-	TRBJ2-1	-	TGTGCCAGCAGCCAAAGTTTCAATGAGCAGTTCTTC	CASSQSFNEQFF
TRBV30	few	TRBJ2-5	TRBD2	TGTGCCTGGCGGACTAGCGGGAGGTGGGAGACCCAGTACTTC	CAWRTSGRWETQYF
TRBV6-6	-	TRBJ2-3	TRBD2	TGTGCCGGGGGGAGGGGCACAGATACGCAGTATTTT	CAGGRGTDTQYF
TRBV29-1	few	TRBJ2-1	TRBD1	TGCAGCGTTGATACCAGGACAGGGGTTATAGATGAGCAGTTCTTC	CSVDTRTGVIDEQFF
TRBV6-6	few	TRBJ1-2	-	TGTGCCAGCAGTCAGAGGCTCTATGGCTACACCTTC	CASSQRLYGYTF
TRBV29-1	few	TRBJ1-1	TRBD1	TGCAGCGTGGGAAGGGGGCGGGCTGAAGCTTTCTTT	CSVGRGRAEAFF
TRBV27	few	TRBJ2-7	TRBD1	TGTGCCAGCAGTCCCAGACAGGGGGGAACCTACGAGCAGTACTTC	CASSPRQGGTYEQYF
TRBV12-5	few	TRBJ2-5	-	TGTGCTAGGATCCAAGAGACCCAGTACTTC	CARIQETQYF
TRBV7-2	-	TRBJ2-1	-	TGTGCCAGCGCAGTTTGGAATGAGCAGTTCTTC	CASAVWNEQFF
TRBV23-1	few	TRBJ1-2	TRBD1	TGCGCCAGCACCGCGGGACAGGCTAACTATGGCTACACCTTC	CASTAGQANYGYTF
TRBV9	-	TRBJ1-4	-	TGTGCCAGCAGCGGAAGTCCTTCGGATGAAAAACTGTTTTTT	CASSGSPSDEKLFF
TRBV29-1	many	TRBJ1-4	-	TGCAGCGTTGAAGGGCGGCGTGGTGAAAAACTGTTTTTT	CSVEGRRGEKLFF
TRBV7-9	few	TRBJ2-1	TRBD1	TGTGCCAGCAGCTACTCGGACAGGGGGCACAATGAGCAGTTCTTC	CASSYSDRGHNEQFF
TRBV5-1	-	TRBJ2-3	TRBD2	TGCGCCAGCAGAATAGCGGGAGGGCGGATAGATACGCAGTATTTT	CASRIAGGRIDTQYF
TRBV5-1	-	TRBJ2-4	TRBD2	TGCGCCAGCAGCTTGGTAGCGGGAGGGCCGACCAAAAACATTCAGTACTTC	CASSLVAGGPTKNIQYF
TRBV7-2	few	TRBJ2-3	-	TGTGCCAGCAGTGCGGGGAAGGATACGCAGTATTTT	CASSAGKDTQYF
TRBV6-5	-	TRBJ2-1	-	TGTGCCAGCAGGGAGCGGGCCTACAATGAGCAGTTCTTC	CASRERAYNEQFF
TRBV15	-	TRBJ1-2	-	TGTGCCACCAGCAGAGAAGCCTATGGCTACACCTTC	CATSREAYGYTF
TRBV7-2	few	TRBJ2-3	TRBD2	TGTGCCAGCAGCTATAGCGGGCCACGCACAGATACGCAGTATTTT	CASSYSGPRTDTQYF
TRBV5-1	-	TRBJ2-2	-	TGCGCCAGCAGCTTGGCCGTTAGCCGCACCGGGGAGCTGTTTTTT	CASSLAVSRTGELFF
TRBV7-3	-	TRBJ2-1	-	TGTGCCAGCAGCTCTCGGGTGGGCCTCTCCTACAATGAGCAGTTCTTC	CASSSRVGLSYNEQFF
TRBV2	-	TRBJ2-1	-	TGTGCCACCAGGCGTGGCTCCTACAATGAGCAGTTCTTC	CATRRGSYNEQFF
TRBV9	few	TRBJ2-2	TRBD2	TGTGCCACCCAGCGGGAGAGGGACACCGGGGAGCTGTTTTTT	CATQRERDTGELFF
TRBV29-1	-	TRBJ1-1	-	TGCAGCGTTGAAAAAGGGTATGGGGGAGCTTTCTTT	CSVEKGYGGAFF
TRBV9	-	TRBJ2-1	-	TGTGCCAGCAGCGCCAGGGTAAGCTCCTACAATGAGCAGTTCTTC	CASSARVSSYNEQFF
TRBV5-4	few	TRBJ2-6	-	TGTGCCAGCCATTTGGGCGGTGGGGCCAACGTCCTGACTTTC	CASHLGGGANVLTF
TRBV7-2	-	TRBJ2-5	-	TGTGCCAGCAGCATATTTCAGGGGGGAAGGTACTTC	CASSIFQGGRYF
TRBV7-9	-	TRBJ2-3	-	TGTGCCAGCAGCGCAATTAGCACAGATACGCAGTATTTT	CASSAISTDTQYF
TRBV6-5	-	TRBJ2-1	TRBD1	TGTGCCAGCAGACCCGACAGGGGGAATAACTATGAGCAGTTCTTC	CASRPDRGNNYEQFF
TRBV5-6	few	TRBJ2-3	-	TGTGCCAGCAGGGAGACAGGCCGAGATACGCAGTATTTT	CASRETGRDTQYF
TRBV4-2	few	TRBJ2-1	TRBD2	TGTGCCAGCAGCCTTAGCGGGTTTGAGTACAATGAGCAGTTCTTC	CASSLSGFEYNEQFF
TRBV7-2	-	TRBJ1-1	-	TGTGCCAGCAGCTTAGTTTCAACTGAGGAGAACACTGAAGCTTTCTTT	CASSLVSTEENTEAFF
TRBV7-9	few	TRBJ1-5	-	TGTGCCAGCAGCTTAGCGGCTAATCAGCCCCAGCATTTT	CASSLAANQPQHF
TRBV2	-	TRBJ2-1	-	TGTGCCAGCAGTGAAGCCCAGGGGTTTGCCGAAAATGAGCAGTTCTTC	CASSEAQGFAENEQFF
TRBV30	-	TRBJ1-5	-	TGTGCCTGGACCCCCCAGACCAATCAGCCCCAGCATTTT	CAWTPQTNQPQHF